This T cell receptor beta chain was sequenced during a study of blood T cell repertoires in COVID-19 (dated by TCRdb to the early 2020s). Background for the entire study: Samples covering the acute and convalescent phases of COVID-19 were provided by collaborators in the United States, Italy and Spain. The prospective study material was composed of cDNA or gDNA derived from T cells, B-cell-depleted T cells, or PBMCs. Subjects who had been exposed to COVID-19, were actively infected with it, or had recovered from it provided the deeply sampled blood TCRbeta repertoires that made up the dataset. A freely available public database, intended as a resource for researchers studying the immune response to SARS-CoV-2, is where the repertoires were released. Samples came from the ongoing ImmuneRACE study (first 160 participants) plus 1,254 subjects from 6 global collaborators. A de-identified subject ID, COVID-19 status, age in years and sex were almost always included in the sample metadata. Where HLA class I and class II types were available, the types were taken from metadata supplied by the sample provider, not from assay-based typing. Overall results and qualifications from the work: The amount of clinical and demographic metadata varied by source and participant and was provided uncurated.

The immunoSEQ Assay, a bias-controlled multiplex PCR, was used to amplify TCRbeta CDR3 regions from genomic DNA. The study's own analysis went as follows. The number of nucleated cells in each sample was estimated by amplification of reference gene primers within the assay. To quantify the absolute abundance of each unique TCRbeta CDR3 rearrangement, sequence reads were collapsed and filtered. Productive Simpson clonality was computed per sample as the square root of Simpson's diversity index over productive rearrangements. The clones in this table, taken by TCRdb from immuneACCESS, are in-frame only. Not every clone is retained; where verified, under half of the shortfall comes from an unresolved V gene, and the cause of the rest is unknown. V and J calls plus clone size are reproduced from that table; the DNA served to infer D and trimming. Here the sample has about 200,000 clones; 75% to 90% occur a single time. Of the sample, roughly 6% falls within the top ten clones.

At the junction V is shortened by 4 bases and J by 3 bases; bases outside the gene matches: 6. CDR1 and CDR2, per the germline V gene (reference sequence), are MNHEY and SMNVEV. The CDR3 spans 17 residues, from the cysteine through the phenylalanine. The read is trimmed to its CDR3 DNA, 51 bases read in frame from base 1. With regard to this clone: The antigen it binds to is not known. Within one base of it there is no much larger clone, and no base qualities were kept.

A second Seattle source provided samples from volunteer blood donors who had recovered from COVID-19. Each collaborating institution followed its own protocols to collect whole blood in K2EDTA tubes. Collaborator samples were shipped for TCRbeta analysis as frozen whole blood, isolated PBMCs, or DNA extracted from either sample type. This sequence was found in a man in his sixties who had recovered from COVID-19. Sequences were obtained from peripheral blood. This receptor chain uses TRBV27 and TRBJ2-1; 13 middle bases align to TRBD2. The CDR3 has the sequence CASSWGTSGARYNEQFF. The nucleotides are TGTGCCAGCAGTTGGGGGACTAGCGGGGCCCGCTACAATGAGCAGTTCTTC.